Below, 24 T cell receptor beta chains from the same sample are listed, as sequenced in a study of CD8+ T cells in alopecia areata. Documented treatment: oral pan-JAK inhibitor, 5-10 mg twice daily. Sequencing relied on a cDNA template that was reverse transcribed from extracted RNA. Sequenced by immunoSEQ multiplex PCR; TCRdb stores in-frame clones only, minus some. Of around 140,000 clones listed, about 88% were seen once; the top ten hold about 13%. The material was CD8+ T cells sorted from blood, obtained at week 4, from a patient treated with tofacitinib. These receptors came from a human donor with alopecia areata.

This chain joins TRBV9 and TRBJ2-5; 9 bases agree with TRBD2. Unmatched junction bases numbered 11, after V lost 3 bases and J lost 5 bases. Germline CDR1 reads SGDLS; CDR2 reads YYNGEE. The CDR3 runs to 16 residues. CDR3 DNA: TGTGCCAGCAGCGCCGCCTCTAGCGGGATGGGGGAGACCCAGTACTTC. It is translated as CASSAASSGMGETQYF.

The chain employs TRBV18 and TRBJ2-1; 7 nucleotides line up with TRBD2. V was pared by 5 bases and J by 5 bases, with 3 bases of the junction left unmatched. The germline gives CDR1 KGHSH, CDR2 LQKENI. The CDR3 runs 13 residues. CDR3 region: CASSMGGNNEQFF. The DNA for the CDR3 is TGTGCCAGCTCAATGGGGGGGAACAATGAGCAGTTCTTC.

This clone was picked up one time. This chain connects TRBV11-2 to TRBJ2-6; D might be TRBD1 (5 bases). The germline CDR1 and CDR2 sequences are SGHAT and FQNNGV. The CDR3 runs to 15 residues. The germline V and J ends were trimmed by 5 bases and 2 bases, with 10 bases remaining between them. The CDR3, as DNA: TGTGCCAGCAGCGTAAGCAGGGCTGGGGCCAACGTCCTGACTTTC. This sequence encodes CASSVSRAGANVLTF.

This chain uses TRBV29-1 with TRBJ1-5; 8 nucleotides line up with TRBD1. The CDR3 has 15 residues. In germline, CDR1 is SQVTM, CDR2 ANQGSEA. The J segment lost 2 bases and the V segment lost 7 bases, leaving 10 bases of the junction unmatched. The CDR3, as DNA: TGCAGCGCTATCGAGGGACAGGCCGGCAATCAGCCCCAGCATTTT. Its translation: CSAIEGQAGNQPQHF.

The chain has TRBV27 and TRBJ2-1; D not certain. Trimming removed 2 bases from V and 8 bases from J, with 16 bases in between. CDR1 is MNHEY and CDR2 is SMNVEV in the germline V gene (reference sequence). This CDR3 contains 15 residues. The CDR3 region is CASSLTQTGSHEQFF. Written as DNA, the CDR3 is TGTGCCAGCAGTTTAACTCAGACGGGTTCCCATGAGCAGTTCTTC.

This clone was observed a single time. Other DNA sequences of this sample code for an identical CDR3. This sequence joins TRBV7-9 and TRBJ2-7, with D unresolved. The CDR3 is 11 residues long. Germline CDR1 SEHNR, CDR2 FQNEAQ (reference sequence). V dropped 5 bases and J dropped 3 bases, with 5 bases sitting between them. CDR3 sequence (DNA): TGTGCCAGCAGCCCCAACTACGAGCAGTACTTC. It is translated as CASSPNYEQYF.

The rearrangement uses TRBV30 and TRBJ2-1, with 8 bases fitting TRBD2. From germline, CDR1 is GTSNPN and CDR2 SVGIG (reference sequence). Trimming removed 1 base from V and 2 bases from J; junction bases left unmatched: 7. The CDR3 sequence is 16 residues long. Here the CDR3 reads CAWSAGGDPAYNEQFF. The CDR3 DNA follows: TGTGCCTGGAGTGCGGGGGGGGACCCTGCCTACAATGAGCAGTTCTTC.

The chain recombines TRBV6-5 with TRBJ2-7; D call uncertain. There are 14 residues in the CDR3. Germline V lookup: CDR1 MNHEY, CDR2 SVGAGI. Trimming left V 4 bases short and J 4 bases short, with 14 bases between. DNA of the CDR3: TGTGCCAGCAGTTCCCCGAGAAGAACTTACGAGCAGTACTTC. This gives the protein CASSSPRRTYEQYF.

The chain uses TRBV29-1 and TRBJ2-1, with D tentatively TRBD2 (6 bases). Germline-derived CDR1 and CDR2 are SQVTM and ANQGSEA. The CDR3 is 17 residues long. V lost 1 base and J 0 bases, leaving 16 bases between the germline ends. CDR3 sequence: CSVEGSLAPSSYNEQFF. DNA of the CDR3: TGCAGCGTTGAAGGCTCCCTAGCGCCGAGCTCCTACAATGAGCAGTTCTTC.

V and J are TRBV6-6 and TRBJ1-4; D gene unclear. This CDR3 is 13 amino acids long. Per the germline V gene, CDR1 is MNHNY and CDR2 is SVGAGI (reference sequence). V was trimmed by 6 bases and J by 2 bases, leaving 7 bases between them. As DNA, the CDR3 is TGTGCCAGCAGGGACGACACTAATGAAAAACTGTTTTTT. It translates to CASRDDTNEKLFF.

The V call is TRBV15, the J call TRBJ2-5; D not resolved. The V end was cut by 3 bases, the J end by 2 bases, with 10 bases between. Germline CDR1 reads LNHNV; CDR2 reads YYDKDF (reference sequence). CDR3 length: 14 residues. DNA of the CDR3: TGTGCCACCAGCAGTTGGACCAATCAAGAGACCCAGTACTTC. It specifies CATSSWTNQETQYF.

The V and J genes are TRBV27 and TRBJ2-1, with 9 nucleotides matching TRBD2. Trimming removed 7 bases from V and 6 bases from J; junction bases left unmatched: 4. The CDR3 sequence is 13 residues long. Germline CDR1 reads MNHEY; CDR2 reads SMNVEV (reference sequence). The CDR3 nucleotides read TGTGCCAGCACCGGACTAGCGTCCAATGAGCAGTTCTTC. Translating it yields CASTGLASNEQFF.

The genes are TRBV29-1 and TRBJ1-1; D gene uncertain. V lost 8 bases and J lost 0, with 7 bases in between. The CDR3 is 11 residues long. From germline, CDR1 is SQVTM and CDR2 ANQGSEA. The CDR3 loop is CSHSLNTEAFF. CDR3 nucleotide sequence: TGCAGCCATAGCCTGAACACTGAAGCTTTCTTT.

This chain connects TRBV19 to TRBJ1-1; D gene unclear. Germline values: CDR1 LNHDA, CDR2 SQIVND (reference sequence). This CDR3 region has 13 residues. The V gene lost 3 bases and the J gene lost 4 bases, with 9 bases spanning the gap. CDR3: CASSMAGPTEAFF. CDR3 bases: TGTGCCAGTAGTATGGCAGGCCCCACTGAAGCTTTCTTT.

J is TRBJ2-5 and V is TRBV13, with 7 bases that match TRBD1. Near its end, the DNA agrees better with TRBJ2-7, so the J call may be wrong. CDR3 length: 13 amino acids. Germline CDR1 and CDR2: PRHDT and FYEKMQ (reference sequence). CDR3 in amino acids: CASSGDRVGEQYF. The CDR3 DNA reads as TGTGCCAGCAGCGGCGACAGGGTGGGCGAGCAGTACTTC.

This chain connects TRBV5-1 to TRBJ2-2; D perhaps matches TRBD2 (5 bases). CDR1 and CDR2 (germline): SGHRS, YFSETQ. The CDR3 has 15 residues. Deletions cut 0 bases from V and 1 base from J, with 7 bases between. The CDR3 region has the DNA TGCGCCAGCAGCTTGGGGGAGATGAACACCGGGGAGCTGTTTTTT. Residues: CASSLGEMNTGELFF.

In the case of this clone: The same CDR3 can be traced to other DNA sequences in this sample. The rearrangement joins TRBV6-6 to TRBJ2-7; tentatively, D is TRBD1 or TRBD2 (5 bases each). This CDR3 comprises 13 residues. Trimming took 2 bases from V and 2 from J, leaving 7 bases between them. CDR1 and CDR2 (germline): MNHNY, SVGAGI (reference sequence). The CDR3 DNA follows: TGTGCCAGCAGTTACGGGGGTCCCTACGAGCAGTACTTC. The encoded protein is CASSYGGPYEQYF.

This clone has only one observation. This rearrangement joins TRBV30 to TRBJ2-1; D is possibly TRBD2 (6 bases). CDR1 is GTSNPN and CDR2 is SVGIG in the germline V gene (reference sequence). The germline V and J ends were trimmed by 2 bases and 8 bases, with 10 bases remaining between them. The CDR3 has 12 amino acids. Here the CDR3 reads CAWSYSGDEQFF. The CDR3 DNA follows: TGTGCCTGGAGTTATTCGGGGGATGAGCAGTTCTTC.

As for this clone: Other DNA variants within this sample encode the same CDR3. The genes are TRBV5-1 and TRBJ2-7; no firm D call. V lost 3 bases to trimming and J lost 1 base, with 5 bases between them. The germline CDR1 and CDR2 sequences are SGHRS and YFSETQ. CDR3 length equals 12 residues. CDR3 coding DNA: TGCGCCAGCAGCTCTCCTTCCTACGAGCAGTACTTC. Amino acids: CASSSPSYEQYF.

This chain uses TRBV29-1 with TRBJ2-7; D might be TRBD1 (6 bases). The germline gives CDR1 SQVTM, CDR2 ANQGSEA. The CDR3 runs 13 residues. Trimming removed 4 bases at V and 0 bases at J, with 10 bases between. The CDR3 loop is CSVVDRLSYEQYF. CDR3 bases: TGCAGCGTTGTCGACAGGCTCTCCTACGAGCAGTACTTC.

The chain recombines TRBV6-1 with TRBJ1-1; D gene ambiguous. The ends were cut back, 2 bases at V and 3 bases at J, with 4 bases in the middle. The CDR3 totals 12 residues. Germline loops: CDR1 MNHNS, CDR2 SASEGT. CDR3 sequence reads: CASSEMYTEAFF. The CDR3 coding sequence is TGTGCCAGCAGTGAAATGTACACTGAAGCTTTCTTT.

V gene TRBV9 combines with J gene TRBJ1-3; D gene uncertain. The CDR3 is 11 residues long. The germline V and J ends were trimmed by 3 bases and 4 bases, with 2 bases remaining between them. Per germline, CDR1 SGDLS and CDR2 YYNGEE. The CDR3 region is CASSGGNTIYF. The CDR3 DNA sequence: TGTGCCAGCAGCGGCGGAAACACCATATATTTT. Full variable domain (remainder filled in from reference TRBV9 and TRBJ1-3): DSGVTQTPKHLITATGQRVTLRCSPRSGDLSVYWYQQSLDQGLQFLIQYYNGEERAKGNILERFSAQQFPDLHSELNLSSLELGDSALYFCASSGGNTIYFGEGSWLTVV.

This chain joins TRBV18 and TRBJ2-5, with 11 bases lining up with TRBD1. The germline gives CDR1 KGHSH, CDR2 LQKENI. V dropped 3 bases and J dropped 4; count of bases not matched to a gene: 7. The CDR3 is 16 residues long. CDR3 sequence (DNA): TGTGCCAGCTCACCCTCCGGGACAGGGGGAGGAGAGACCCAGTACTTC. Residues: CASSPSGTGGGETQYF.

The V and J genes are TRBV5-1 and TRBJ2-1; D not certain. The CDR3 covers 12 residues. The V end lost 0 bases, the J end lost 5 bases, and 3 bases lay between the germline ends. From germline, CDR1 is SGHRS and CDR2 YFSETQ. CDR3: CASSLAHNEQFF. Written as DNA, the CDR3 is TGCGCCAGCAGCTTGGCCCACAATGAGCAGTTCTTC.